The rows below give T cell receptor beta chains drawn from one sample of a study of blood T cell repertoires in COVID-19. Method: immunoSEQ multiplex PCR; TCRdb's copy keeps in-frame clones and lacks some. The data hold 360,000 or so clones, with about 90% observed a single time. The sequenced sample was peripheral blood. All receptors derive from a man aged 18 to 29 with active or convalescent COVID-19. Both conserved end residues are part of each CDR3. Fields, in order: CDR3 length, V gene, J gene, CDR3 protein.

len: 16
v_gene: TRBV7-9
j_gene: TRBJ2-1
CDR3aa: CASSEPGQLADNEQFF

len: 14
v_gene: TRBV28
j_gene: TRBJ1-5
CDR3aa: CASSFYRGNQPQHF

len: 12
v_gene: TRBV28
j_gene: TRBJ1-2
CDR3aa: CASSSVNYGYTF

len: 15
v_gene: TRBV4-3
j_gene: TRBJ2-7
CDR3aa: CASSQEAGSSYEQYF

len: 12
v_gene: TRBV12-5
j_gene: TRBJ1-1
CDR3aa: CASGLDRGVAFF

len: 13
v_gene: TRBV5-1
j_gene: TRBJ2-7
CDR3aa: CASSSLQGSEQYF

len: 12
v_gene: TRBV19
j_gene: TRBJ1-1
CDR3aa: CASIWGGTEAFF

len: 16
v_gene: TRBV27
j_gene: TRBJ2-1
CDR3aa: CASSPSLASSYNEQFF

len: 14
v_gene: TRBV6-5
j_gene: TRBJ2-2
CDR3aa: CASSYFTGTGELFF

len: 9
v_gene: TRBV28
j_gene: TRBJ1-4
CDR3aa: CASNKKLFF

len: 14
v_gene: TRBV6-6
j_gene: TRBJ1-2
CDR3aa: CASMGSGSDYGYTF

len: 16
v_gene: TRBV6-2/TRBV6-3
j_gene: TRBJ1-6
CDR3aa: CASSYEAGKENSPLHF

len: 14
v_gene: TRBV28
j_gene: TRBJ1-4
CDR3aa: CASSPGDRDEKLFF

len: 13
v_gene: TRBV18
j_gene: TRBJ2-3
CDR3aa: CASSPGGTDTQYF

len: 13
v_gene: TRBV2
j_gene: TRBJ2-7
CDR3aa: CASGGGVGYEQYF

len: 14
v_gene: TRBV14
j_gene: TRBJ2-5
CDR3aa: CASSQAQGQETQYF